The clone carrying this TCR beta chain has more than one count but fewer than ten. This entry comes from a study of blood T cell repertoires in COVID-19. At the level of the study: The study drew acute and convalescent COVID-19 samples from the United States, Italy and Spain.

Germline V gene data show CDR1 as SGHDN and CDR2 as FVKESK. V dropped 6 bases and J dropped 5 bases, with 8 bases sitting between them. CDR3 size: 11 residues. Assay used: immunoSEQ multiplex PCR; TCRdb lists only in-frame clones, some missing. Of about 170,000 clones in the sample, 65% to 85% were seen once. Sequencing was performed on PBMCs or T cells enriched from blood (not recorded which). The sequence was collected from a woman in her forties or fifties in a cohort exposed to, infected with or recovered from COVID-19 (not recorded which). The rearrangement joins TRBV14 to TRBJ2-7; D is ambiguous. CDR3 residues: CASSHANEQYF. CDR3 nucleotides: TGTGCCAGCAGTCATGCTAACGAGCAGTACTTC. Looking up the rest from reference TRBV14 and TRBJ2-7 gives the full variable domain: EAGVTQFPSHSVIEKGQTVTLRCDPISGHDNLYWYRRVMGKEIKFLLHFVKESKQDESGMPNNRFLAERTGGTYSTLKVQPAELEDSGVYFCASSHANEQYFGPGTRLTVT.